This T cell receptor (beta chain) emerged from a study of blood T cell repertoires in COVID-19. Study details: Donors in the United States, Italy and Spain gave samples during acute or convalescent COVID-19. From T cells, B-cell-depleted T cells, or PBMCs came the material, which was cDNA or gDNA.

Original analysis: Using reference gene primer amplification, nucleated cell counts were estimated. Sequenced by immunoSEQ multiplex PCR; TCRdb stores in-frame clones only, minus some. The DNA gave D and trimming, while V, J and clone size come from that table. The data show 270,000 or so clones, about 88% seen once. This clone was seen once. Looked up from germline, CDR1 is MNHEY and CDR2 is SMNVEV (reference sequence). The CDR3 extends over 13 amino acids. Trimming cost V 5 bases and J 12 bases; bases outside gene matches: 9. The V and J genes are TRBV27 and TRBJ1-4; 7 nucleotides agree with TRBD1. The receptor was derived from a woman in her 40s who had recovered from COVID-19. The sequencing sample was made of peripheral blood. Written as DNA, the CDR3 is TGTGCCAGCAGTGCTCGACAGGGTGGGGAACTGTTTTTT. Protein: CASSARQGGELFF.